This T cell receptor beta chain was sequenced in a study of blood T cell repertoires in COVID-19. In the original workflow: Quantification of nucleated cells was approximated via reference gene primer amplification. Profiled with immunoSEQ multiplex PCR; TCRdb holds only in-frame clones, not every one. For V, J and clone size, that table is used; D and trimming come from the DNA. The sample records approximately 390,000 clones, about 89% being singletons. Patients of the Seattle cohort, enrolled during active infection, were followed longitudinally. CDR1 is SGHRS, CDR2 YFSETQ, per germline. With 4 bases clipped from V and 8 bases from J, the junction kept 5 bases outside the gene matches. This CDR3 comprises 14 residues.

The chain links TRBV5-1 to TRBJ2-2, with 10 bases fitting TRBD1. This sequence originates from a woman aged 55-69 years with COVID-19, enrolled during active disease. Sequenced input: peripheral blood. For the CDR3, the DNA is TGCGCCAGCAGCCCCCGGACAGGGGGAGGGGAGCTGTTTTTT. This codes for CASSPRTGGGELFF.